This TCR beta chain was profiled in a study of shared clonotypes between healthy human individuals (TCRdb year 2020). At the level of the whole study: A few men and two women, aged 18 to 49 years, made up the cohort. Between about 0.8 and 8.9 billion PBMCs per donor were obtained by leukapheresis. The study deeply sequenced blood TCR repertoires of about 5 healthy adults to estimate repertoire size and the extent of clonotype sharing between individuals. Libraries were prepared and TCR repertoires were sequenced by different laboratories using diverse techniques, in order to increase sequencing depth and limit assay-specific biases. For each donor, three plates each were used for CD4 naive and CD4 memory, two plates were used for CD8 naive, and one plate was used for CD8 memory. General study outcomes and caveats: Compared with non-shared clonotypes, clonotypes shared by all four sorted-subset donors had higher generation probabilities. The genetic and exposure-history diversity represented was limited by the small number of donors. Naive subsets generally had larger estimated clonotype richness than memory subsets. Based on pairwise subsampling, the degree of clonotype sharing among donors was expected to be affected by sequencing depth. Only blood was sampled, and tissue TCR repertoires likely differ from those in blood. Incomplete sequencing was indicated by rarefaction of sorted-subset datasets, despite the large sequencing depth. When four donors were compared, the shared fraction of clonotypes was around 5% for naive CD4, 3.5% to 4% for naive CD8, 2.3% for memory CD4, and 0.4% for memory CD8.

In the germline V gene, CDR1 corresponds to SGDLS and CDR2 to YYNGEE. V and J are truncated by 4 bases and 0 bases respectively, leaving an intervening sequence of 19 bases. The cysteine opens and the phenylalanine closes a CDR3 of 17 amino acids. Here the CDR3 DNA is all that survives: 51 bases in frame from base 1. Using the deep immunoSEQ assay, TCR CDR3 regions were amplified from genomic DNA by multiplex PCR. Genomic DNA extracted from each cell subset was distributed evenly over all wells of several immunoSEQ 96-well plates, and each plate served as one replicate. For sorted subsets, each replicate PCR was loaded with 200 ng genomic DNA, equivalent to 25,000 to 35,000 T cell genomes. Purified libraries were measured with a Qubit 3.0 fluorometer, size-checked on a Bioanalyzer 2100, and measured again with the KAPA Library Quantification kit. Every immunoSEQ 96-well plate was sequenced on a dedicated single-read 150-cycle Illumina NextSeq 550 flow cell. The paper's data handling went like this. Because only junctional sequences without quality scores were contained in the immunoSEQ output, filtering matching that applied to full-length reads could not be performed. Sequences were annotated with PyIR, a Python wrapper for IgBLAST v1.9, using IMGT germline references to assign V/J genes and CDR3. Reads were removed for weak V/J assignments (E-value above 1e-6), missing CDR3, stop codons, out-of-frame junctions, or ambiguous translated residues. V3J clonotypes were defined by identical inferred V gene, J gene, and CDR3 amino acid sequence. The percentage overlap between two repertoires was calculated by dividing the number of shared unique clonotypes by the size of the smaller repertoire. RTK rarefaction, the Chao1 estimator, and Recon v2.1 estimates of unobserved clonotypes were used to assess repertoire richness. Generation probabilities were computed with OLGA for all TCRbeta clonotypes obtained by the gDNA method from a few donors. TCRdb re-hosts the immuneACCESS table, in-frame sequences only. Its copies lack some clones; in the studies checked, an unresolved V gene accounts for under half of them, and the cause for the rest is not known. V and J calls and clone size come straight from that table; D and trimming were deduced from the DNA. The sample table contains about 2.1 million clones; only one count was recorded for approximately 94% of them. The leading ten clones occupy 1.7% of the sample.

For the CD8 naive samples, CD45RO-negative cells were positively selected for CCR7, yielding a CD45RA+CCR7+ population from which TemRA cells were excluded. Healthy HIV-negative adults with no recently reported acute infections or vaccinations were included as donors. All donors were Caucasian adults living in Nashville, Tennessee, USA. After blood collection by leukapheresis, PBMCs were isolated using Ficoll-Histopaque density gradient centrifugation and then cryopreserved in the vapor phase of liquid nitrogen. Analytical flow cytometry was used to check the purity and quantity of each magnetically sorted T cell population. From each sorted fraction, genomic DNA was isolated and quantified by UV absorbance on a Nanodrop 2000c. Notes on this clone: Its antigen specificity is not known. No quality values exist for individual bases; no much larger clone is one base distant.

The clonotype originates from a man aged 18-30 years in good health. Some clones in this sample may be carry-over from other donors' samples. The chain joins TRBV9 to TRBJ1-1; the D gene is perhaps TRBD1, from 6 matching bases. The sequenced sample consisted of naive CD8+ T cells from PBMCs. According to the study, the label for this sample's cell subset or site signals: CD45RA+CCR7+. The CDR3: CASSFLGGPGMNTEAFF. The DNA sequence is given as TGTGCCAGCAGCTTTCTCGGGGGCCCAGGGATGAACACTGAAGCTTTCTTT.